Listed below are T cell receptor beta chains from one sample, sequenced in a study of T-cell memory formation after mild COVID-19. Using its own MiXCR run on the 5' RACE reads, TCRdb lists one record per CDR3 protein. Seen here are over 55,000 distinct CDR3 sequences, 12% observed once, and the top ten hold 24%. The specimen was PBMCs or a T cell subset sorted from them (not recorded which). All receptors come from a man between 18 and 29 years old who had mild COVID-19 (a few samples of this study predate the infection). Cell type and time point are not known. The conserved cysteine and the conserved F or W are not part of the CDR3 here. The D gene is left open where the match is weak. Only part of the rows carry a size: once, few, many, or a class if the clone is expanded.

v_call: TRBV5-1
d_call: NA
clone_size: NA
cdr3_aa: ASSSDPEDTQY

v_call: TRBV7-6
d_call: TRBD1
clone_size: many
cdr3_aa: ASSSGLTGSRETQY

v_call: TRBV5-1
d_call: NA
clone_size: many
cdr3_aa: ASSLAETLDTQY

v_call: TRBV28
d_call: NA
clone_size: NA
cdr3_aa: ASSLTQDTQY

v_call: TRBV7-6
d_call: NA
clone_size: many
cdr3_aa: ASSSGTAKPQH

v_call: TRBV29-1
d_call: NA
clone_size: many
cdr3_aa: SAAQFYEQY

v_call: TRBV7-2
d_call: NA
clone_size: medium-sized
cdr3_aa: ASEGGSDTQY

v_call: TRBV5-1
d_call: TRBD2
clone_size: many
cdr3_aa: ASSLESGNYEQY

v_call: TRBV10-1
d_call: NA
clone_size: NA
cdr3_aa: ASSDGGAGEKLF

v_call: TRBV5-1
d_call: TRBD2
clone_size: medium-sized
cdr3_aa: ASRDGTSGLNEQF

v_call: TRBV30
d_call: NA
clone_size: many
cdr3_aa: AWSIGQETQY

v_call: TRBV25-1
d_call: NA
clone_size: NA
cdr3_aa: ASSEAGGANYGYT

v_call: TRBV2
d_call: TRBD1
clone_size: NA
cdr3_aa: ASSSQGGPGELF

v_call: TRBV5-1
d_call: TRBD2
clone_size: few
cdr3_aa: ASSMGLVSGETQY

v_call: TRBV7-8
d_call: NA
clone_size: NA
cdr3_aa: ASSSSRRSQETQY

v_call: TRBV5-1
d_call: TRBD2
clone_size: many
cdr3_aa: ASSTGGTSDEQY

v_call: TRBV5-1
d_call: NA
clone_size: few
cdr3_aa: ASSDDPGSGANVLT

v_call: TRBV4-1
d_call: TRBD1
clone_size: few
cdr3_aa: ASSQTGTGGEKLF

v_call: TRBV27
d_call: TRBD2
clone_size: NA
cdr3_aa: ASRAIGRDTGELF

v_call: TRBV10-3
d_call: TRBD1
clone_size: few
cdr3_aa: AISGRGGSGEQY

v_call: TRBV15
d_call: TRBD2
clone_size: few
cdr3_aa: ATSTLPTSGGRNEQF

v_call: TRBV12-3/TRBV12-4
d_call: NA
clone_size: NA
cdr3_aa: ASRWTDEETQY

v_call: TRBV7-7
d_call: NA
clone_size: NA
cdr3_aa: ANCRLMRGQLNTEAF